This T cell receptor (beta chain) was captured in a study of cytomegalovirus exposure and HLA in healthy donors. Study-wide findings and caveats: For most TCR beta V segments, an earlier analysis put the productive rate at about 87% or about 30% of the time. TCR beta V- and J-gene trimming was later associated with a missense DCLRE1C variant. Links to common viral pathogens appeared, in a later analysis, for several of the most significant clusters.

The PCR had 60 Vbeta and 13 Jbeta primers. Sequencing used immunoSEQ multiplex PCR; TCRdb keeps in-frame clones, though not all of them. The table lists about 160,000 clones, 75% to 90% of them singletons, with 6.3% in the top ten. Looked up from germline, CDR1 is SGHNT and CDR2 is YYREEE (reference sequence). The V gene lost 4 bases and the J gene lost 4 bases, with 17 bases spanning the gap. The CDR3 covers 15 residues. In the case of this clone: Its antigen is still unknown.

The sample taken for sequencing was PBMCs. This clonotype was sampled from a male donor in good health and CMV-seropositive. The chain uses TRBV5-4 and TRBJ1-1, with D tentatively TRBD1 (5 bases). The CDR3 sequence: CASSPRRGGGTEAFF. The CDR3 region has the DNA TGTGCCAGCAGCCCCCGGAGGGGAGGAGGCACTGAAGCTTTCTTT.